The rows below give T cell receptor beta chains drawn from one sample of a study of blood T cell repertoires in COVID-19. Repertoires were generated with immunoSEQ multiplex PCR, while TCRdb's copy carries only in-frame clones and drops some. Of about 150,000 clones listed, roughly 89% are singletons. Sequenced sample: peripheral blood. These receptor sequences come from a human donor in a cohort sampled during active COVID-19. Each CDR3 is given with its conserved first and last residue. Each record gives: V gene, D gene, J gene, clone size, CDR3 protein, CDR3 DNA. The D gene is left open where the match is weak. Rows may omit the clone size; those that give it use once, few, many or a size class.

v_call: TRBV29-1; d_call: TRBD1; j_call: TRBJ1-2; clone_size: NA; cdr3_aa: CSVGTGGDYGYTF; cdr3_nt: TGCAGCGTGGGGACAGGGGGCGACTATGGCTACACCTTC
v_call: TRBV6-5; d_call: NA; j_call: TRBJ2-2; clone_size: once; cdr3_aa: CASSYAAAPNTGELFF; cdr3_nt: TGTGCCAGCAGTTACGCGGCAGCCCCGAACACCGGGGAGCTGTTTTTT
v_call: TRBV28; d_call: NA; j_call: TRBJ1-2; clone_size: NA; cdr3_aa: CASSPPDSFGGYTF; cdr3_nt: TGTGCCAGCAGTCCCCCAGACAGCTTCGGAGGCTACACCTTC
v_call: TRBV4-3; d_call: TRBD2; j_call: TRBJ2-1; clone_size: NA; cdr3_aa: CASSRAGTTRRNEQFF; cdr3_nt: TGCGCCAGCAGCCGCGCCGGGACTACCAGACGAAATGAGCAGTTCTTC
v_call: TRBV19; d_call: NA; j_call: TRBJ1-1; clone_size: NA; cdr3_aa: CASSINIAGLRLGTEAFF; cdr3_nt: TGTGCCAGTAGTATCAATATTGCGGGCTTGAGATTGGGGACTGAAGCTTTCTTT
v_call: TRBV29-1; d_call: NA; j_call: TRBJ1-2; clone_size: few; cdr3_aa: CSVVKERYGYTF; cdr3_nt: TGCAGCGTTGTTAAGGAGCGCTATGGCTACACCTTC
v_call: TRBV7-3; d_call: TRBD2; j_call: TRBJ2-5; clone_size: NA; cdr3_aa: CASSRGLAETQYF; cdr3_nt: TGTGCCAGCAGCCGAGGACTAGCGGAGACCCAGTACTTC
v_call: TRBV5-8; d_call: TRBD2; j_call: TRBJ2-2; clone_size: few; cdr3_aa: CASSWGLAGVELFF; cdr3_nt: TGTGCCAGCAGCTGGGGACTAGCGGGAGTGGAGCTGTTTTTT
v_call: TRBV6-5; d_call: NA; j_call: TRBJ2-7; clone_size: NA; cdr3_aa: CASSSWPGDEQYF; cdr3_nt: TGTGCCAGCAGCTCCTGGCCAGGGGACGAGCAGTACTTC
v_call: TRBV7-2; d_call: TRBD2; j_call: TRBJ2-1; clone_size: NA; cdr3_aa: CASSFSSGGARDEQFF; cdr3_nt: TGTGCCAGCAGCTTCAGTAGCGGGGGCGCCAGGGATGAGCAGTTCTTC
v_call: TRBV27; d_call: TRBD1; j_call: TRBJ2-7; clone_size: NA; cdr3_aa: CASSTYRGMEVHEQYF; cdr3_nt: TGTGCCAGCAGTACGTACAGGGGAATGGAGGTCCACGAGCAGTACTTC
v_call: TRBV27; d_call: TRBD1; j_call: TRBJ2-1; clone_size: NA; cdr3_aa: CASSSTGTGGFIIELEQFF; cdr3_nt: TGTGCCAGCAGTTCGACCGGGACAGGGGGCTTCATAATTGAGCTTGAGCAGTTCTTC
v_call: TRBV19; d_call: NA; j_call: TRBJ2-3; clone_size: NA; cdr3_aa: CASNPGFSTDTQYF; cdr3_nt: TGTGCCAGTAATCCGGGGTTCAGCACAGATACGCAGTATTTT
v_call: TRBV5-6; d_call: NA; j_call: TRBJ2-7; clone_size: NA; cdr3_aa: CASSLVGSTGKFRYEQYF; cdr3_nt: TGTGCCAGCAGCTTGGTGGGGTCAACAGGAAAGTTCCGCTACGAGCAGTACTTC
v_call: TRBV11-1; d_call: TRBD2; j_call: TRBJ2-3; clone_size: NA; cdr3_aa: CASSFSGGSPDTQYF; cdr3_nt: TGTGCCAGCAGCTTTAGCGGGGGGTCCCCAGATACGCAGTATTTT
v_call: TRBV6-6; d_call: TRBD2; j_call: TRBJ2-4; clone_size: NA; cdr3_aa: CASTLSGGAWDIQYF; cdr3_nt: TGTGCCAGCACCCTTAGCGGGGGGGCGTGGGACATTCAGTACTTC
v_call: TRBV28; d_call: TRBD1; j_call: TRBJ1-2; clone_size: NA; cdr3_aa: CAPPRGFRNHYGYTF; cdr3_nt: TGTGCCCCCCCCAGGGGGTTCAGAAACCACTATGGCTACACCTTC
v_call: TRBV19; d_call: NA; j_call: TRBJ2-3; clone_size: NA; cdr3_aa: CASMGGPPGTQYF; cdr3_nt: TGTGCCAGTATGGGCGGTCCCCCGGGGACGCAGTATTTT
v_call: TRBV5-1; d_call: NA; j_call: TRBJ1-1; clone_size: NA; cdr3_aa: CASSKLLSGKTEAFF; cdr3_nt: TGCGCCAGCAGCAAACTATTGTCGGGTAAAACTGAAGCTTTCTTT
v_call: TRBV11-3; d_call: TRBD1; j_call: TRBJ2-7; clone_size: NA; cdr3_aa: CASSALTGSFYEQYF; cdr3_nt: TGTGCCAGCAGCGCCCTGACAGGGTCGTTTTACGAGCAGTACTTC
v_call: TRBV10-1; d_call: TRBD1; j_call: TRBJ2-3; clone_size: NA; cdr3_aa: CASSERDRGTDTQYF; cdr3_nt: TGCGCCAGCAGTGAGAGGGACAGGGGCACAGATACGCAGTATTTT
v_call: TRBV2; d_call: NA; j_call: TRBJ1-6; clone_size: NA; cdr3_aa: CASSASEGWSSPLHF; cdr3_nt: TGTGCCAGCAGTGCGTCGGAGGGGTGGAGTTCACCCCTCCACTTT
v_call: TRBV10-2; d_call: NA; j_call: TRBJ2-3; clone_size: NA; cdr3_aa: CASSVGSGYTDTQYF; cdr3_nt: TGCGCCAGCAGTGTGGGTAGCGGATACACAGATACGCAGTATTTT
v_call: TRBV9; d_call: TRBD2; j_call: TRBJ2-7; clone_size: NA; cdr3_aa: CASSVGTSPYEQYF; cdr3_nt: TGTGCCAGCAGCGTAGGGACTAGCCCATACGAGCAGTACTTC
v_call: TRBV5-1; d_call: TRBD2; j_call: TRBJ2-5; clone_size: NA; cdr3_aa: CASSSGTSGGLLQETQYF; cdr3_nt: TGCGCCAGCAGCTCTGGGACTAGCGGGGGCCTTCTACAAGAGACCCAGTACTTC
v_call: TRBV30; d_call: NA; j_call: TRBJ2-7; clone_size: NA; cdr3_aa: CAWSQDGGHYEQYF; cdr3_nt: TGTGCCTGGAGCCAGGACGGGGGGCACTACGAGCAGTACTTC
v_call: TRBV9; d_call: TRBD1; j_call: TRBJ1-2; clone_size: NA; cdr3_aa: CASSVDGTGGRLRGYTF; cdr3_nt: TGTGCCAGCAGCGTAGATGGGACAGGGGGTCGTTTAAGGGGCTACACCTTC
v_call: TRBV10-2; d_call: TRBD2; j_call: TRBJ2-3; clone_size: NA; cdr3_aa: CASSALAGGLTDTQYF; cdr3_nt: TGCGCCAGCAGTGCGTTAGCGGGAGGGCTCACAGATACGCAGTATTTT
v_call: TRBV7-6; d_call: TRBD2; j_call: TRBJ2-1; clone_size: NA; cdr3_aa: CASSLVASGTRNEQFF; cdr3_nt: TGTGCCAGCAGCTTAGTAGCTAGCGGCACCCGAAATGAGCAGTTCTTC
v_call: TRBV2; d_call: NA; j_call: TRBJ2-2; clone_size: once; cdr3_aa: CASIKDSNTGELFF; cdr3_nt: TGTGCCAGCATAAAGGACTCCAACACCGGGGAGCTGTTTTTT
v_call: TRBV9; d_call: NA; j_call: TRBJ2-1; clone_size: NA; cdr3_aa: CASSTGGDEQFF; cdr3_nt: TGTGCCAGCAGTACCGGGGGTGATGAGCAGTTCTTC
v_call: TRBV9; d_call: NA; j_call: TRBJ2-7; clone_size: NA; cdr3_aa: CASSVAFGSPYEQYF; cdr3_nt: TGTGCCAGCAGCGTAGCTTTCGGTTCCCCCTACGAGCAGTACTTC
v_call: TRBV7-9; d_call: NA; j_call: TRBJ2-5; clone_size: few; cdr3_aa: CASNQRGGTQYF; cdr3_nt: TGTGCCAGCAACCAGAGGGGAGGGACCCAGTACTTC
v_call: TRBV9; d_call: TRBD2; j_call: TRBJ2-1; clone_size: NA; cdr3_aa: CASSVASGDSYEQFF; cdr3_nt: TGTGCCAGCAGCGTAGCTAGCGGGGATTCTTATGAGCAGTTCTTC
v_call: TRBV19; d_call: TRBD1; j_call: TRBJ1-1; clone_size: NA; cdr3_aa: CASRSPGQGAGTEAFF; cdr3_nt: TGTGCCAGTAGATCCCCGGGACAGGGGGCCGGAACTGAAGCTTTCTTT
v_call: TRBV11-1; d_call: TRBD2; j_call: TRBJ2-7; clone_size: NA; cdr3_aa: CASSRTSVTYEQYF; cdr3_nt: TGTGCCAGCAGTCGTACTAGCGTCACCTACGAGCAGTACTTC
v_call: TRBV10-3; d_call: TRBD1; j_call: TRBJ1-5; clone_size: NA; cdr3_aa: CAISESGQHNQPQHF; cdr3_nt: TGTGCCATCAGTGAGTCGGGACAGCACAATCAGCCCCAGCATTTT
v_call: TRBV9; d_call: NA; j_call: TRBJ2-7; clone_size: NA; cdr3_aa: CASSVAGASYEQYF; cdr3_nt: TGTGCCAGCAGCGTAGCGGGAGCATCCTACGAGCAGTACTTC